The text below deals with one T cell receptor (beta chain). As yet, its antigen is unknown. The sample originates from a study of T-cell memory formation after mild COVID-19. Study-level findings and limits: Within pre-infection memory, some responding clones were found, suggesting cross-reactive memory joined. CD4+ contracting clones were found mainly in CM and EM, and CD8+ ones in EMRA.

Per the germline V gene, CDR1 is SGHTA and CDR2 is FQGNSA. The CDR3 runs to 16 residues. J gave up 4 bases and V 5 bases, and 10 bases lay outside the gene matches. One entry per CDR3 protein results from TCRdb running MiXCR on the 5' RACE reads. The sample yields roughly 200,000 distinct CDR3 sequences, approximately 20% seen once. The chain carries TRBV7-2 and TRBJ2-2; 7 bases match TRBD1. Sample: PBMCs or a T cell subset sorted from them (not recorded which). This sequence was found in an adult woman who had mild COVID-19 (a few samples of this study predate the infection). Cell type and time point are not known. The CDR3 here is CASSNRQGRSTGELFF. CDR3 in DNA: TGTGCCAGCAGCAATAGACAGGGAAGGAGCACCGGGGAGCTGTTTTTT.